In its sample, the clone carrying this T cell receptor beta chain was seen a few times. The antigen is unknown. TCRdb called the RT-PCR reads again in MiXCR, with one record for every CDR3 protein. This table has a few hundred thousand distinct CDR3 sequences, about 14% appearing once. The CDR3 totals 13 residues. With 6 bases clipped from V and 6 bases from J, the junction kept 4 bases outside the gene matches. CDR1 and CDR2 from the germline V gene are MNHNY and SVGAGI (reference sequence). These data belong to a study of response to subunit inactivated influenza vaccine. Study-level points and caveats: Authors suggested seasonal influenza vaccinations each recruit few new T cells.

The specimen was PBMCs from blood, collected 12 days after vaccination. This TCR came from a man aged 45-60 years who received an inactivated influenza vaccine. The genes are TRBV6-6 and TRBJ1-5; 8 nucleotides match TRBD1. CDR3: CASRSQGAQPQHF. The CDR3 DNA reads TGTGCCAGCAGATCCCAGGGGGCTCAGCCCCAGCATTTT.